This T cell receptor beta chain appears in the sequencing data of a study of spatial heterogeneity in lung cancer. The CDR3 length is 15 residues. Germline V gene sequence: CDR1 MNHEY, CDR2 SVGEGT. Trimming stripped 5 bases from V and 0 bases from J, with 13 bases between. Regarding time point: sample taken at primary tumor resection. On this clonotype: Its matching antigen is unknown.

Study-wide findings and caveats: For expanded intratumoral alpha and beta TCRs, counts tracked tumor mutation counts. Quantities of ubiquitous and regional expanded TCRs paralleled ubiquitous and regional nonsynonymous mutations, respectively.

Using its own MiXCR run on the 5' RACE reads, TCRdb lists one record per CDR3 protein. The table lists about 5,700 distinct CDR3 sequences, roughly 15% of them singletons. The clonotype was recovered from a male donor with early-stage non-small cell lung cancer. The genes are TRBV6-2 or TRBV6-3 and TRBJ1-1; D unclear. Sequenced material: lung tumor tissue, taken at surgery. CDR3 in amino acids: CASSPHPSLNTEAFF. CDR3 nucleotides: TGTGCCAGCAGTCCTCATCCCTCCCTGAACACTGAAGCTTTCTTT.